The 14 T cell receptor beta chains below all came from one sample that was sequenced in a study of blood T cell repertoires in COVID-19. Clones were read by immunoSEQ multiplex PCR, and TCRdb kept only the in-frame ones, dropping some. The repertoire holds some 150,000 clones, 70% to 90% seen once, with under 4.5% in the top ten. The sequenced material came from PBMCs or T cells enriched from blood (not recorded which). These receptor sequences come from a man aged 50-59 years who had recovered from COVID-19.

The chain carries TRBV18 and TRBJ1-2, with no clear D. Trimming left V 6 bases short and J 0 bases short, with 11 bases between. The germline V gene encodes CDR1 KGHSH and CDR2 LQKENI. The CDR3 is 14 amino acids. CDR3 sequence: CASSPGASNYGYTF. DNA of the CDR3: TGTGCCAGCTCCCCGGGAGCCTCTAACTATGGCTACACCTTC.

This clone has only a few counts. The chain couples TRBV19 to TRBJ2-2, with D possibly matching TRBD2 (7 bases). V lost 7 bases to trimming and J lost 4 bases, with 13 bases between them. CDR1 and CDR2 from the germline V gene are LNHDA and SQIVND (reference sequence). This CDR3 has 14 amino acids. For the CDR3, the DNA is TGTGCCAGTAATATGGGGGGGGCCACCGGGGAGCTGTTTTTT. Its protein product is CASNMGGATGELFF. The whole variable domain, remainder taken from reference TRBV19 and TRBJ2-2, is DGGITQSPKYLFRKEGQNVTLSCEQNLNHDAMYWYRQDPGQGLRLIYYSQIVNDFQKGDIAEGYSVSREKKESFPLTVTSAQKNPTAFYLCASNMGGATGELFFGEGSRLTVL.

This clone was picked up one time. The chain has TRBV5-1 and TRBJ1-2; TRBD1 might be the D (6 bases). V dropped 4 bases and J dropped 0 bases, with 10 bases sitting between them. From germline, CDR1 is SGHRS and CDR2 YFSETQ. This CDR3 has 14 residues. The CDR3 DNA sequence: TGCGCCAGCAGCGTGACAGGAGCTAACTATGGCTACACCTTC. Its protein product is CASSVTGANYGYTF.

This chain connects TRBV10-3 to TRBJ2-4; no reliable D call. V was pared by 0 bases and J by 1 base, with 10 bases between. Per germline, CDR1 ENHRY and CDR2 SYGVKD. CDR3 length: 16 amino acids. CDR3 in amino acids: CAISESSSRAKNIQYF. The CDR3 coding sequence is TGTGCCATCAGTGAGTCGTCAAGTCGGGCCAAAAACATTCAGTACTTC.

The V call is TRBV28, the J call TRBJ1-1; D is unclear. Trimming pared 8 bases from V and 1 base from J, leaving 11 bases between. The CDR3 runs 13 residues. The germline gives CDR1 MDHEN, CDR2 SYDVKM. The CDR3 DNA follows: TGTGCCAGCCAAACGGCGGAGAACACTGAAGCTTTCTTT. It codes for CASQTAENTEAFF. Based on the CDR3 plus reference TRBV28 and TRBJ1-1, the full variable domain is DVKVTQSSRYLVKRTGEKVFLECVQDMDHENMFWYRQDPGLGLRLIYFSYDVKMKEKGDIPEGYSVSREKKERFSLILESASTNQTSMYLCASQTAENTEAFFGQGTRLTVV.

The J gene is TRBJ1-2, the V gene TRBV3-1 (or the pseudogene TRBV3-2); possibly TRBD1 for D (6 bases). Germline lookup yields CDR1 LGHDT and CDR2 YNNKEL (reference sequence). With 3 bases removed from V and 5 bases from J, the gap between germline ends came to 10 bases. This CDR3 has 13 amino acids. The CDR3 region is CASSQDSGYGYTF. The CDR3 bases are TGTGCCAGCAGCCAGGACAGTGGATATGGCTACACCTTC.

The V gene is TRBV19, the J gene TRBJ1-5; D is perhaps TRBD1 (5 bases). The germline V and J ends were trimmed by 8 bases and 4 bases, with 15 bases remaining between them. Germline assignment: CDR1 LNHDA and CDR2 SQIVND (reference sequence). This CDR3 has 14 amino acids. CDR3 sequence: CASSSTGGNQPQHF. CDR3 DNA: TGTGCCAGTTCCTCCACGGGGGGGAATCAGCCCCAGCATTTT.

CDR3 DNA: TGTGCCAGCTCACCAATTGGGACAGAAGTCACAGATACGCAGTATTTT. It is translated as CASSPIGTEVTDTQYF. This chain uses TRBV18 with TRBJ2-3, with 7 bases that match TRBD1. Trimming at V came to 2 bases and at J to 2 bases, leaving 7 bases not matched to a gene. This CDR3 spans 16 amino acids. CDR1 is KGHSH and CDR2 is LQKENI in the germline V gene.

The chain couples TRBV6-5 to TRBJ1-4; unclear D gene. V was pared by 2 bases and J by 7 bases, with 14 bases between. Germline lookup yields CDR1 MNHEY and CDR2 SVGAGI. The CDR3 extends over 15 amino acids. CDR3 amino acids: CASSYGWEIGEKLFF. CDR3 DNA sequence: TGTGCCAGCAGTTACGGTTGGGAGATAGGTGAAAAACTGTTTTTT.

The chain has TRBV4-1 and TRBJ2-5, with D possibly TRBD2 on 5 matching bases. Trimming stripped 1 base from V and 0 bases from J, with 6 bases between. From germline, CDR1 is MGHRA and CDR2 YSYEKL. The CDR3 contains 14 residues. CDR3 loop: CASSQVRDQETQYF. CDR3 coding DNA: TGCGCCAGCAGCCAAGTGCGGGACCAAGAGACCCAGTACTTC.

V and J are TRBV19 and TRBJ1-5; maybe TRBD1 (6 bases). Germline V CDR1 and CDR2: LNHDA, SQIVND (reference sequence). The CDR3 sequence is 18 residues long. Deletions cut 4 bases from V and 2 bases from J, with 21 bases between. CDR3 bases: TGTGCCAGTAGTACACTCCCGCGGGGGGCGTCGGGCAATCAGCCCCAGCATTTT. Its protein product is CASSTLPRGASGNQPQHF.

The chain carries TRBV4-3 and TRBJ2-7, with 9 bases identical to TRBD1. CDR1 is LGHNA, CDR2 YSLEER, per germline. The CDR3 has 16 residues. After removal of 3 bases from V and 2 bases from J, the junction contained 8 bases not matched to a gene. This CDR3 reads CASSHDAGDRAYEQYF. For the CDR3, the DNA is TGCGCCAGCAGCCATGACGCAGGGGACAGGGCCTACGAGCAGTACTTC.

The rearrangement uses TRBV5-5 and TRBJ2-7; TRBD2 aligns across 7 bases. Per the germline V gene, CDR1 is SGHKS and CDR2 is YYEKEE (reference sequence). V trimming: 0 bases; J trimming: 6 bases; junction bases outside the gene matches: 9. The CDR3 has 15 residues. The CDR3 nucleotides are TGTGCCAGCAGCTTGGCCGGGACCCGCGGGGGCGAGCAGTACTTC. This sequence encodes CASSLAGTRGGEQYF. Variable domain in full (rest from reference TRBV5-5 and TRBJ2-7): DAGVTQSPTHLIKTRGQQVTLRCSPISGHKSVSWYQQVLGQGPQFIFQYYEKEERGRGNFPDRFSARQFPNYSSELNVNALLLGDSALYLCASSLAGTRGGEQYFGPGTRLTVT.

V is TRBV15 and J is TRBJ1-5, with 7 bases matching TRBD1. This CDR3 spans 18 amino acids. The germline V gene has CDR1 LNHNV and CDR2 YYDKDF (reference sequence). J was trimmed by 1 base and V by 1 base; bases with no gene match: 10. In nucleotides, the CDR3 is TGTGCCACCAGCAGAGCCTTCATCAAACAGGGGAGCAATCAGCCCCAGCATTTT. Protein product: CATSRAFIKQGSNQPQHF.